This TCR beta chain was documented in a study of cytomegalovirus exposure and HLA in healthy donors. Primers for the PCR totalled 60 Vbeta and 13 Jbeta. Methods used by the authors: Roughly 81 million unique TCR beta chains, some 9.9 million shared, were counted in a later analysis. The method was immunoSEQ multiplex PCR; TCRdb's version includes in-frame clones alone and lacks a portion of them. The V and J calls and clone size were taken over from that table, and D and trimming were inferred from the DNA. The table includes some 130,000 clones, roughly 79% detected once. On this clone: Its target is unknown.

CDR3 length equals 16 residues. After removal of 4 bases from V and 2 bases from J, the junction contained 9 bases not matched to a gene. Germline CDR1 LNHDA, CDR2 SQIVND (reference sequence). Notes on the study in general: For TCR beta chains, V- and J-gene trimming was later linked to a missense DCLRE1C variant. In terms of immune exposure information, only CMV serostatus was available.

Sequencing was carried out using PBMCs. The sequence derives from a woman aged 40-49 years in good health and CMV-seronegative. The genes are TRBV19 and TRBJ2-5; 8 nucleotides agree with TRBD1. CDR3 region: CASSSRTGLKQETQYF. The CDR3 DNA is TGTGCCAGTAGTAGTCGGACAGGGCTAAAACAAGAGACCCAGTACTTC.